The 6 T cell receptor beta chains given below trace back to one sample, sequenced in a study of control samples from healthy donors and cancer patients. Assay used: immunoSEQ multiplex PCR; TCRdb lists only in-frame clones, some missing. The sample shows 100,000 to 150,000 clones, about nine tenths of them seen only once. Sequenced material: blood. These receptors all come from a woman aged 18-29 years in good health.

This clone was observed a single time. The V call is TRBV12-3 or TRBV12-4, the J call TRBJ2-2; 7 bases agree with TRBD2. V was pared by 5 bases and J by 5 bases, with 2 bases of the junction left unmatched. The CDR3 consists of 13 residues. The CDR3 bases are TGTGCCAGCAGTCCACTAGCGACCGGGGAGCTGTTTTTT. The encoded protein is CASSPLATGELFF.

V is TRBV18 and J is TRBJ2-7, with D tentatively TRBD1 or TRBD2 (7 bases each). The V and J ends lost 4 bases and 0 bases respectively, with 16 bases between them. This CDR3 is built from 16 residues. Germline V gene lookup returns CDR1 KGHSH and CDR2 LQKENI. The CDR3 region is CASSHPDRTSSYEQYF. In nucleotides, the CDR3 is TGTGCCAGCTCACATCCGGACAGGACTAGCTCCTACGAGCAGTACTTC. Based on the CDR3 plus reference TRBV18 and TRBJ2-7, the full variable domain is NAGVMQNPRHLVRRRGQEARLRCSPMKGHSHVYWYRQLPEEGLKFMVYLQKENIIDESGMPKERFSAEFPKEGPSILRIQQVVRGDSAAYFCASSHPDRTSSYEQYFGPGTRLTVT.

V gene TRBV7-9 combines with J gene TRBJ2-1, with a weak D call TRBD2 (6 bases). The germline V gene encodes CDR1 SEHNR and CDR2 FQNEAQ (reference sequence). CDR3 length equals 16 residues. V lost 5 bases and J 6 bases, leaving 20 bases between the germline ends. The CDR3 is CASSGGMGPKGNEQFF. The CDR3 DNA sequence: TGTGCCAGCAGCGGGGGGATGGGCCCAAAAGGCAATGAGCAGTTCTTC.

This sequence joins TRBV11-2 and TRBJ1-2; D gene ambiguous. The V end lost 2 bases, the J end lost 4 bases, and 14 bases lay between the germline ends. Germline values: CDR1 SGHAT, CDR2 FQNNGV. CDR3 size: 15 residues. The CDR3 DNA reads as TGTGCCAGCAGCTTATCCCCAGCTCATAGCTATGGCTACACCTTC. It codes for CASSLSPAHSYGYTF.

CDR3 protein: CASSVAGQGYGYTF. DNA of the CDR3: TGTGCCAGCAGCGTAGCAGGACAGGGCTATGGCTACACCTTC. J is TRBJ1-2 and V is TRBV9, with TRBD1 matching 8 bases. This CDR3 comprises 14 residues. V dropped 0 bases and J dropped 4; count of bases not matched to a gene: 2. CDR1 is SGDLS, CDR2 YYNGEE, per germline.

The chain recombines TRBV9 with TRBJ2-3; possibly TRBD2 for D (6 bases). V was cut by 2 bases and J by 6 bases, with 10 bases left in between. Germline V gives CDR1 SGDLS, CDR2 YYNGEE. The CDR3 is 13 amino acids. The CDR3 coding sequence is TGTGCCAGCAGCGTGGCAGGGAGGGATACGCAGTATTTT. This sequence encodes CASSVAGRDTQYF. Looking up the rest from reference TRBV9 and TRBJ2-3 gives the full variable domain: DSGVTQTPKHLITATGQRVTLRCSPRSGDLSVYWYQQSLDQGLQFLIQYYNGEERAKGNILERFSAQQFPDLHSELNLSSLELGDSALYFCASSVAGRDTQYFGPGTRLTVL.